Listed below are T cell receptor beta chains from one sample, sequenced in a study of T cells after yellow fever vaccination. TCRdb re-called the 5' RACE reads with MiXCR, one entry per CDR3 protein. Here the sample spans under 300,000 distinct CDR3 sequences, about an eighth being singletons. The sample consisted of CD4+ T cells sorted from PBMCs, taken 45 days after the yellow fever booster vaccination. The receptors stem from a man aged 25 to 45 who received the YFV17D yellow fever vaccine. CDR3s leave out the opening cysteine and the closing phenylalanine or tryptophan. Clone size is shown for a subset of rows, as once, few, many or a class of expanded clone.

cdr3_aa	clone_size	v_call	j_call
ASTTSAENIQY	-	TRBV12-3/TRBV12-4	TRBJ2-4
SARTSGGLDTQY	-	TRBV20-1	TRBJ2-3
ASSFLGADWGYT	few	TRBV6-5	TRBJ1-2
SAKYNYEQY	-	TRBV20-1	TRBJ2-7
ASSFRGQGTYEHY	-	TRBV12-3/TRBV12-4	TRBJ2-7
ASTGTSGGVIYEQY	many	TRBV28	TRBJ2-7
ASSGDWGNVYNEQF	many	TRBV5-1	TRBJ2-1
ASSSDGHTEAF	few	TRBV12-3/TRBV12-4	TRBJ1-1
ASSPGQASYGYT	few	TRBV5-1	TRBJ1-2
SAPRPSGGLHEQY	few	TRBV20-1	TRBJ2-7
ASSLSRTSRDTQY	few	TRBV27	TRBJ2-3
ASSFRSTGGFTGELF	-	TRBV27	TRBJ2-2
ASSLARHNEQF	-	TRBV5-1	TRBJ2-1
ASSLTSGTGETQY	few	TRBV7-9	TRBJ2-5
SAWHTVNSDTQY	-	TRBV20-1	TRBJ2-3
ASSLVKGSGRNNEQF	-	TRBV13	TRBJ2-1
ASSLGGTPGNEQF	-	TRBV5-4	TRBJ2-1
ASSLPRLAYNEQF	-	TRBV5-1	TRBJ2-1
ASSLARGGWDQETQY	-	TRBV7-8	TRBJ2-5
ASSFRMMARGLRYSGANVLT	few	TRBV27	TRBJ2-6
ASSLIANEQY	many	TRBV6-2/TRBV6-3	TRBJ2-7
SVSGLATSSTDTQY	-	TRBV29-1	TRBJ2-3
ASRPDRGFRGNTEAF	-	TRBV6-2/TRBV6-3	TRBJ1-1
ASSLGQGHADTQY	few	TRBV5-1	TRBJ2-3
ASSSGTGGIRQY	-	TRBV5-6	TRBJ2-7
ASSLEDSGETQY	-	TRBV5-1	TRBJ2-5
ASSSLTGDQY	few	TRBV27	TRBJ2-5
ASSAGTSGIQETQY	-	TRBV5-8	TRBJ2-5
ASSLGGGWQTQY	few	TRBV9	TRBJ2-5
ASSPGPTGAQY	-	TRBV12-3/TRBV12-4	TRBJ2-4
SATFSGIYEQY	-	TRBV20-1	TRBJ2-7
ASSFEREYYNEQF	-	TRBV5-1	TRBJ2-1
ASSRKGHSYEQY	-	TRBV14	TRBJ2-7
ASCRGTVSNQPQH	-	TRBV6-1	TRBJ1-5
ASSLKGAPPDTQY	-	TRBV7-9	TRBJ2-3
ASRTTDTANTGELF	-	TRBV7-9	TRBJ2-2
ASSLVAGGWETQY	-	TRBV11-1	TRBJ2-5
ASSLAVGTFTGELF	few	TRBV5-1	TRBJ2-2
ASSLARGPGEETQY	-	TRBV7-2	TRBJ2-5
ASSLDWRDGRDEQF	-	TRBV7-9	TRBJ2-1
ASSNQGTFMLADTNEQF	-	TRBV25-1	TRBJ2-1
ASSKPGQGVVPVNQPQH	-	TRBV11-1	TRBJ1-5